What follows are 10 T cell receptor beta chains derived from one specimen sequenced in a study of PD-L1 blockade in urothelial cancer. Profiled with immunoSEQ multiplex PCR; TCRdb holds only in-frame clones, not every one. In the table there are 50,000 or so clones, roughly 82% of which are singletons. Time point specified: pretreatment peripheral blood. This specimen was PBMCs, taken around atezolizumab (anti-PD-L1) treatment. The receptors derive from a man aged 50 to 60 with urothelial cancer.

The chain links TRBV2 to TRBJ2-7; D is unresolved. Between the trimmed V and J ends, which lost 7 bases and 6 bases, there was a span of 10 bases. This CDR3 comprises 11 residues. The V gene's germline CDR1 is SNHLY and CDR2 FYNNEI. CDR3 nucleotides: TGTGCCAGCATTCGTCCCGGCGAGCAGTACTTC. Translation: CASIRPGEQYF.

The rearrangement uses TRBV5-6 and TRBJ2-5, with TRBD1 identical over 9 bases. Germline V CDR1 and CDR2: SGHDT, YYEEEE. J lost 2 bases, V lost 0 bases, and 5 bases had no gene match. This CDR3 comprises 16 residues. CDR3 in amino acids: CASSLATGGWQETQYF. The CDR3 region has the DNA TGTGCCAGCAGCTTGGCAACAGGGGGCTGGCAAGAGACCCAGTACTTC.

V and J are TRBV5-6 and TRBJ2-7, with D tentatively TRBD1 (6 bases). V was clipped by 4 bases and J by 1 base, with 9 bases between them. The germline CDR1 and CDR2 sequences are SGHDT and YYEEEE. The CDR3 has 13 amino acids. CDR3 DNA: TGTGCCAGCAGCAAAGACAGGTCCTACGAGCAGTACTTC. Translation gives CASSKDRSYEQYF.

The chain combines TRBV6-6 with TRBJ1-3, with 12 nucleotides matching TRBD1. The germline V gene has CDR1 MNHNY and CDR2 SVGAGI (reference sequence). V was clipped by 5 bases and J by 4 bases; unmatched bases: 3. This CDR3 region has 15 residues. The CDR3 here is CASSPGQGAGNTIYF. CDR3 DNA sequence: TGTGCCAGCAGTCCGGGACAGGGGGCAGGAAACACCATATATTTT.

The chain links TRBV19 to TRBJ1-5; D is unclear. The CDR3 extends over 14 amino acids. V lost 5 bases and J 6 bases, leaving 14 bases between the germline ends. Looked up from germline, CDR1 is LNHDA and CDR2 is SQIVND (reference sequence). The CDR3, as DNA: TGTGCCAGTAGTCGGGAGTTCGCTAGTCAGCCCCAGCATTTT. Translated: CASSREFASQPQHF.

The chain couples TRBV7-2 to TRBJ2-2; weak D call: TRBD1 (6 bases). From germline, CDR1 is SGHTA and CDR2 FQGNSA. The V end lost 1 base, the J end lost 6 bases, and 15 bases lay between the germline ends. This CDR3 is built from 16 residues. CDR3: CASSLVGQGKAGELFF. CDR3 sequence (DNA): TGTGCCAGCAGCTTAGTCGGCCAGGGGAAAGCCGGGGAGCTGTTTTTT.

This sequence joins TRBV5-4 and TRBJ2-7; 8 bases are a match to TRBD2. Losses at the gene ends were 4 bases for V and 6 bases for J; bases not matched to a gene: 3. CDR1 and CDR2 from the germline V gene are SGHNT and YYREEE (reference sequence). The CDR3 runs to 12 residues. This CDR3 reads CASSIGLAEQYF. DNA for the CDR3: TGTGCCAGCAGCATTGGACTAGCCGAGCAGTACTTC.

The chain links TRBV20-1 to TRBJ1-2, with D possibly being TRBD1 (5 bases). The CDR3 consists of 11 residues. V lost 5 bases to trimming and J lost 6 bases, with 10 bases between them. Germline values: CDR1 DFQATT, CDR2 SNEGSKA (reference sequence). Here the CDR3 reads CSAARQHGYTF. CDR3 nucleotides: TGCAGTGCTGCCCGACAGCATGGCTACACCTTC.

The chain carries TRBV10-1 and TRBJ2-3; TRBD2 agrees at 10 bases. Germline V CDR1 and CDR2: WNHNN, SYGVQD (reference sequence). V was pared by 6 bases and J by 7 bases, with 16 bases of the junction left unmatched. The CDR3 spans 17 residues. Here the CDR3 reads CASSHPSSGSPVNTQYF. DNA of the CDR3: TGCGCCAGCAGCCATCCATCTAGCGGGAGCCCGGTGAATACGCAGTATTTT.

The CDR3 is CASSLGSGRGDYGYTF. CDR3 nucleotide sequence: TGTGCCAGCAGTTTGGGATCGGGCAGGGGGGACTATGGCTACACCTTC. This sequence joins TRBV7-2 and TRBJ1-2; 7 bases are a match to TRBD1. The CDR3 spans 16 residues. Trimming cost V 6 bases and J 3 bases; bases outside gene matches: 13. Germline CDR1 and CDR2: SGHTA and FQGNSA.